The present TCR beta chain was sequenced within a study of T-cell memory formation after mild COVID-19. Whole-study findings and limits: A second wave expanding day 15 to 37 was CD4+-biased; contracting clones were balanced.

On this clonotype: The antigen is undetermined.

5'RACE with constant-segment primers built TCRalpha and TCRbeta cDNA libraries with UMIs. TCRdb re-called the 5' RACE reads with MiXCR, one entry per CDR3 protein. The table lists roughly 130,000 distinct CDR3 sequences, 15% to 20% of them singletons. The specimen sequenced was PBMCs or a T cell subset sorted from them (not recorded which). This TCR was sampled from a man younger than 35 who had mild COVID-19 (a few samples of this study predate the infection). Cell type and time point are not known.

The CDR3 DNA sequence: TGTGCCAGCACGTCCGCGGGGGGGCGTCTCACCGGGGAGCTGTTTTTT. Its protein is CASTSAGGRLTGELFF. The chain combines TRBV6-5 with TRBJ2-2, with 9 bases matching TRBD2. V shed 7 bases, J shed 4 bases, and the junction held 10 bases outside the gene matches. Per the germline V gene, CDR1 is MNHEY and CDR2 is SVGAGI. This CDR3 spans 16 amino acids.